This T cell receptor beta chain came from a study of shared clonotypes between healthy human individuals (dated by TCRdb to the early 2020s). Study-wide context: The cohort comprised two women and a few men aged 18 to 49 years. For each donor, three plates each were used for CD4 naive and CD4 memory, two plates were used for CD8 naive, and one plate was used for CD8 memory. To estimate repertoire size and how much clonotype sharing occurs between individuals, the study deeply sequenced the blood TCR repertoires of 4 to 6 healthy adults. Libraries were prepared and TCR repertoires were sequenced by different laboratories using diverse techniques, in order to increase sequencing depth and limit assay-specific biases. Leukapheresis yielded between about 0.94 and 8.9 billion PBMCs per donor.

The donors were healthy, HIV-negative adults with no recently reported acute infections or vaccinations. Only Caucasian adults living in Nashville, Tennessee, USA were represented among the donors. CD4+ T cells were enriched by magnetic negative selection; naive cells were then positively selected on CD45RA, and the negative fraction formed the memory subset. Blood was obtained by leukapheresis, after which PBMCs were separated by Ficoll-Histopaque density gradient centrifugation and cryopreserved in liquid nitrogen vapor phase. Purity and quantity of every magnetically sorted T cell population were checked by analytical flow cytometry. Genomic DNA was isolated from each sorted fraction and quantified by UV absorbance on a Nanodrop 2000c. As to this clone: Its binding antigen is unknown. No per-base quality is available; no much larger clone lies one base away.

What the authors observed across the whole study: The small number of donors limited the genetic and exposure-history diversity represented. Compared with non-shared clonotypes, the clonotypes found in all four sorted-subset donors had higher generation probabilities. When several donors were compared, the shared fraction of clonotypes was around 5% for naive CD4, 3% to 4% for naive CD8, more than 2% for memory CD4, and 0.4% for memory CD8. Even with the large sequencing depth, rarefaction of the sorted-subset datasets indicated that sequencing was incomplete. Pairwise subsampling indicated that sequencing depth was expected to affect the degree of clonotype sharing among donors. Larger estimated clonotype richness was generally found for naive subsets than for memory subsets. Sampling was restricted to blood, and TCR repertoires in tissue are likely to differ from TCR repertoires in blood.

Using the deep immunoSEQ assay, multiplex PCR amplified TCR CDR3 regions from genomic DNA. Extracted genomic DNA from each cell subset was distributed evenly across all wells of several immunoSEQ 96-well plates, and each plate was treated as a replicate. Each replicate PCR for sorted subsets received approximately 200 ng genomic DNA, equal to roughly 29,000 T cell genomes. Purified libraries were quantified with a Qubit 3.0 fluorometer, sized on a Bioanalyzer 2100, and re-quantified with the KAPA Library Quantification kit. Every immunoSEQ 96-well plate was sequenced on a separate single-read 150-cycle Illumina NextSeq 550 flow cell. The authors processed their data as follows. Because the immunoSEQ output held only junctional sequences and lacked quality scores, the filtering could not match the filtering applied to full-length reads. To assign V/J genes and CDR3, sequences were annotated against IMGT germline references using PyIR, a Python wrapper for IgBLAST v1.9. Any read was removed if the V/J assignment was weak (E-value above 1e-6), the CDR3 was missing, or the read contained stop codons, out-of-frame junctions, or ambiguous translated residues. V3J clonotypes were defined by identical inferred V gene, J gene, and CDR3 amino acid sequence. Percentage overlap between repertoires was computed as shared unique clonotypes divided by the size of the smaller repertoire. Repertoire richness was assessed with RTK rarefaction, the Chao1 estimator, and Recon v2.1 estimates of unobserved clonotypes. Generation probabilities for all TCRbeta clonotypes obtained by the gDNA method from a handful of donors were computed using OLGA. TCRdb carries this immuneACCESS record with in-frame sequences only. Its versions omit some clonotypes, under half of them owing to an unresolved V gene in the studies checked, with the rest unexplained. Clone size and V and J calls were adopted from that table, with D and trimming inferred from the DNA. The sample table shows some 200,000 clones, and under 80% are seen once. The ten largest account for roughly 10% of the sample.

The CDR3 covers 15 residues, taking in both the cysteine and the phenylalanine. This entry keeps only the CDR3 DNA: 45 bases, framed from base 1. V gives up 0 bases and J gives up 6 bases, and the segment between their germline ends measures 11 bases. Based on the germline V gene, the CDR1 and CDR2 sequences are LGHNA and YSLEER. The chain uses TRBV4-3 and TRBJ1-4; there is no confident call for the D gene. The sample comprised memory CD4+ T cells sorted from blood. The sample's cell subset or site label is to be understood as: CD45RA-negative fraction. The clonotype comes from a man aged 30-40 years in good health. The nucleotide sequence is given as TGCGCCAGCAGCCAAGAGCGTAGATATGATGAAAAACTGTTTTTT. This sequence encodes CASSQERRYDEKLFF.